The 2 T cell receptor beta chains reported below all come from one sample, sequenced in a study of blood T cell repertoires in COVID-19. TCRdb's copy holds only in-frame clones and misses some; the assay was immunoSEQ multiplex PCR. The profile shows fewer than 150,000 clones, about four fifths of them singletons. Sequencing was done on a sample of PBMCs or T cells enriched from blood (not recorded which). The receptor set was obtained from a man aged 25-40 years who had recovered from COVID-19.

This clone was counted many times. The chain employs TRBV5-1 and TRBJ2-5; TRBD2 matches at 10 bases. CDR3 length: 16 residues. V shed 0 bases and J 12 bases; nucleotides not matched to a gene: 14. Germline CDR1 SGHRS, CDR2 YFSETQ. CDR3 in amino acids: CASSLAPSASGSKEYF. The CDR3 DNA reads TGCGCCAGCAGCTTGGCCCCTTCGGCTAGCGGGAGTAAGGAGTACTTC.

The chain uses TRBV5-1 and TRBJ1-1; no clear D. Germline V gene sequence: CDR1 SGHRS, CDR2 YFSETQ. Trimming cost V 3 bases and J 6 bases, with 18 bases left between them. CDR3 length equals 15 residues. This chain's CDR3 is CASSSSWAAMAEAFF. Here the CDR3 DNA reads TGCGCCAGCAGCTCGAGCTGGGCCGCAATGGCTGAAGCTTTCTTT.